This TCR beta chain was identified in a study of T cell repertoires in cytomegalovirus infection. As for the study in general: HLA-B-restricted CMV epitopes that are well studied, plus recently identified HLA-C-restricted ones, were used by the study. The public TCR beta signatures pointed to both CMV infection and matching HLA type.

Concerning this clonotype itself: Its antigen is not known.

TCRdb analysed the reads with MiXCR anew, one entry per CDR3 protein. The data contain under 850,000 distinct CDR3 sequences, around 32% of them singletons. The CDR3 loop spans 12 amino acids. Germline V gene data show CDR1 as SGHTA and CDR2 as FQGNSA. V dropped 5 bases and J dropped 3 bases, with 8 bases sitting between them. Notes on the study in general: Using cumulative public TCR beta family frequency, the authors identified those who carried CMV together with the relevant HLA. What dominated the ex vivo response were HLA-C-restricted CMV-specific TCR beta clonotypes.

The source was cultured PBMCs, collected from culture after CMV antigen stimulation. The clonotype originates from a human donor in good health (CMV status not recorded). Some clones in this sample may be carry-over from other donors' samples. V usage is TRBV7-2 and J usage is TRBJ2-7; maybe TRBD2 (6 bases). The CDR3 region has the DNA TGTGCCAGCAGCCGGGACTTCTACGAGCAGTACTTC. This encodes CASSRDFYEQYF.